This T cell receptor (beta chain) was captured in a study of blood T cell repertoires in COVID-19. Turning to the study itself: Spain, Italy and the United States supplied samples that represented acute and convalescent COVID-19. Sources were T cells, B-cell-depleted T cells, or PBMCs; the material itself was cDNA or gDNA.

In the original analysis: Amplification of reference gene primers was used by the study to estimate nucleated cell counts. The repertoire was sequenced with immunoSEQ multiplex PCR; TCRdb's copy has only in-frame clones and lacks some. The D gene and trimming were derived from the DNA, and the V and J assignments and clone size from that table. The profile shows 100,000 to 150,000 clones, about 74% of them singletons. Trimming stripped 6 bases from V and 0 bases from J, with 14 bases between. The CDR3 has 15 amino acids. CDR1 is MDHEN, CDR2 SYDVKM, per germline. The source material was peripheral blood. This TCR was sampled from a man older than 75 with COVID-19, enrolled during active disease. The chain combines TRBV28 with TRBJ1-2, with no clear D. CDR3 DNA sequence: TGTGCCAGCAGCGAGGGTTCCTTCGCTAACTATGGCTACACCTTC. Its translation: CASSEGSFANYGYTF.